Each of the 21 T cell receptor beta chains below was sequenced from the same sample in a study of Tregs in tolerant kidney transplant recipients (dated by TCRdb to the late 2010s). The library was prepared using the immunoSEQ multiplex PCR assay. TCRdb limited this immuneACCESS table to in-frame rearrangements with V and J called. A share of clones is missing; checked studies link under half to unresolved V genes, and the rest is unexplained. This sample's table lists some 6,000 clones. The ten largest clones add up to 35% to 50% of the sample. The transplants used related donors with nonmyeloablative bone marrow transplantation, and mixed chimerism in the human trials was transient. This specimen consisted of CD8+ T cells from blood (PBMCs), obtained 12 months after the transplant. The receptors shown here come from a human patient who received a combined kidney and bone marrow transplant. Some T cells may derive from the graft donor when a transplant has been performed.

The CDR3 is CAISESRGPSDEQYF. CDR3 DNA (partial): TGTGCCATCAGTGAGTCGAGGGGGCCTAGCGACGAG. The chain couples TRBV10-3 to TRBJ2-7; possible D gene TRBD1, 7 bases. With the read ending 3 residues before the CDR3 end, the germline J gene is used to fill in that end. The CDR3 runs to 15 residues. Per germline, CDR1 ENHRY and CDR2 SYGVKD. V lost 0 bases to trimming and J lost 5 bases, with 14 bases between them.

Remarks on this clone: The read ends 3 residues early relative to the CDR3; the germline J gene fills the gap. V is TRBV30 and J is TRBJ2-1, with D maybe TRBD2 (6 bases). CDR3 length equals 14 residues. Germline CDR1 is GTSNPN and CDR2 is SVGIG (reference sequence). V shed 4 bases and J shed 1 base, with 11 bases lying between them. The DNA read from the CDR3 is TGTGCCTGGATTAATAGCGGATCCTACAATGAG. It specifies CAWINSGSYNE. The CDR3, in full, reads CAWINSGSYNEQFF.

This clone ranks as medium-sized in terms of frequency. The CDR3 end falls 3 residues outside the read, so it is completed with the germline J gene. The chain has TRBV12-3 or TRBV12-4 and TRBJ1-4; D is possibly TRBD1 (6 bases). The V end was cut by 3 bases, the J end by 4 bases, with 18 bases between. The CDR3 length is 17 residues. The CDR3 protein is CASSFATGRFLNEKLFF. CDR3 bases read: TGTGCCAGCAGTTTCGCGACAGGCCGATTTCTTAATGAAAAA.

Concerning this clone: The sequence runs out 3 residues before the end of the CDR3; the remainder is reconstructed from the germline J gene. The chain has TRBV5-1 and TRBJ1-1; 9 positions agree with TRBD1. CDR3 length: 17 amino acids. J gave up 0 bases and V 9 bases, and 15 bases lay outside the gene matches. Germline CDR1 reads SGHRS; CDR2 reads YFSETQ. The CDR3 here is CATCLVTGTGMNTEAFF. The CDR3 DNA, read in part, is TGCGCCACCTGCCTAGTGACCGGGACAGGGATGAACACTGAA.

A note on this clone: Sequencing ends 3 residues short of the CDR3 end; the germline J gene provides the rest. The rearrangement links TRBV18 to TRBJ2-3; 8 bases are a match to TRBD1. Germline-derived CDR1 and CDR2 are KGHSH and LQKENI. V was clipped by 4 bases and J by 1 base; unmatched bases: 4. This CDR3 is built from 15 residues. The CDR3 is CASSLPGGGTDTQYF. CDR3 DNA, as far as it was read: TGTGCCAGCTCACTCCCAGGGGGCGGCACAGATACG. The full variable domain, completed using reference TRBV18 and TRBJ2-3, is NAGVMQNPRHLVRRRGQEARLRCSPMKGHSHVYWYRQLPEEGLKFMVYLQKENIIDESGMPKERFSAEFPKEGPSILRIQQVVRGDSAAYFCASSLPGGGTDTQYFGPGTRLTVL.

Of note for this clone: The CDR3 is cut off 3 residues early in the read; its end comes from the germline J gene. The chain couples TRBV5-6 to TRBJ1-1; D unresolved. This CDR3 has 14 residues. CDR1 and CDR2 from the germline V gene are SGHDT and YYEEEE. Trimming stripped 6 bases from V and 5 bases from J, with 17 bases between. Partial CDR3 DNA: TGTGCCAGCACCTTCGTTGGTTCGGGTACTGAA. This translates into CASTFVGSGTE. From start to end, the CDR3 is CASTFVGSGTEAFF.

Turning to this clone: The read falls 3 residues short of the CDR3 end, and the missing part is taken from the germline J gene. The genes are TRBV7-6 and TRBJ2-2; D uncertain. The germline gives CDR1 SGHVS, CDR2 FNYEAQ. This CDR3 contains 14 residues. Trimming pared 3 bases from V and 5 bases from J, leaving 10 bases between. Here the CDR3 reads CASSFSRSTGELFF. The CDR3 DNA, read in part, is TGTGCCAGCAGCTTCTCCAGGTCGACCGGGGAG.

Turning to this clone: The CDR3 is cut off 3 residues early in the read; its end comes from the germline J gene. The rearrangement joins TRBV5-1 to TRBJ2-1; 10 nucleotides match TRBD2. J was trimmed by 7 bases and V by 2 bases; bases with no gene match: 6. Germline CDR1 reads SGHRS; CDR2 reads YFSETQ. The CDR3 is made up of 15 amino acids. CDR3 DNA (partial): TGCGCCAGCAGCTTTCTAGCGGGAGTAGGAAATGAG. This gives the protein CASSFLAGVGNE. In full, the CDR3 is CASSFLAGVGNEQFF.

To note about this clone: The read stops 3 residues short of the end of the CDR3; the missing end is completed from the germline J gene. The chain recombines TRBV6-2 or TRBV6-3 with TRBJ2-7; the D is unclear. The germline V and J ends were trimmed by 2 bases and 2 bases, with 16 bases remaining between them. Germline V gene lookup returns CDR1 MNHEY and CDR2 SVGEGT. There are 16 residues in the CDR3. The CDR3 region is CASSYLPKVLPYEQYF. The CDR3 bases that were read are TGTGCCAGCAGTTACCTCCCGAAGGTTTTACCCTACGAG.

For this clone: Read data end 3 residues before the CDR3 end; the end is taken from the germline J gene. The chain employs TRBV13 and TRBJ2-3, with 12 bases that match TRBD2. Germline V gene data show CDR1 as PRHDT and CDR2 as FYEKMQ (reference sequence). This CDR3 has 17 amino acids. Trimming at V came to 4 bases and at J to 6 bases, leaving 11 bases not matched to a gene. CDR3 DNA (partial): TGTGCCAGCAGCTCCGGACTAGCGGGACCGGTAGGGGATACG. Its translation: CASSSGLAGPVGDT. The CDR3 in full is CASSSGLAGPVGDTQYF.

The CDR3 sequence is CASSTLRDSSTDTQYF. The sequenced part of the CDR3 DNA is TGTGCCAGCAGCACCCTCCGGGACAGTAGCACAGATACG. The chain has TRBV5-4 and TRBJ2-3; 7 nucleotides align to TRBD1. The CDR3 end is not reached by the read, which stops 3 residues before it; the germline J gene fills it in. The germline V gene has CDR1 SGHNT and CDR2 YYREEE (reference sequence). J gave up 0 bases and V 4 bases, and 8 bases lay outside the gene matches. The CDR3 loop spans 16 amino acids. The full variable domain, rest sourced from reference TRBV5-4 and TRBJ2-3, is ETGVTQSPTHLIKTRGQQVTLRCSSQSGHNTVSWYQQALGQGPQFIFQYYREEENGRGNFPPRFSGLQFPNYSSELNVNALELDDSALYLCASSTLRDSSTDTQYFGPGTRLTVL.

Of note for this clone: The read finishes 3 residues shy of the CDR3 end, and the germline J gene is used to complete it. The rearrangement links TRBV10-2 to TRBJ2-7; D call uncertain. Germline V gene data show CDR1 as WSHSY and CDR2 as SAAADI. The V end lost 0 bases, the J end lost 2 bases, and 8 bases lay between the germline ends. CDR3 length: 14 residues. The CDR3 loop is CASSESYNPYEQYF. The covered CDR3 bases are TGCGCCAGCAGTGAGTCGTACAACCCCTACGAG.

As for this clone: The sequenced fragment ends 3 residues before the CDR3 boundary, so the rest is inferred from the germline J gene. The chain uses TRBV10-3 and TRBJ2-7, with 8 bases lining up with TRBD2. J lost 6 bases, V lost 0 bases, and 4 bases had no gene match. Germline V gene lookup returns CDR1 ENHRY and CDR2 SYGVKD. The CDR3 spans 14 residues. CDR3 bases read: TGTGCCATCAGTGAGTCGGGCAGCGGGGGCGAG. Protein sequence: CAISESGSGGE. The whole CDR3 is CAISESGSGGEQYF.

For this clone: The read ends 3 residues early relative to the CDR3; the germline J gene fills the gap. The chain links TRBV14 to TRBJ2-5; D tentatively fits TRBD1 or TRBD2 (6 bases each). V lost 0 bases and J lost 4, with 12 bases in between. CDR3 length: 15 amino acids. CDR1 SGHDN and CDR2 FVKESK come from the germline V gene. The chain's CDR3 is CASSQDPGGGETQYF. The part of the CDR3 DNA that was read is TGTGCCAGCAGCCAAGATCCAGGAGGGGGAGAGACC.

A note on this clone: One end of the junction is discordant with germline, which a read error may explain. The CDR3 extends 3 residues past the end of the read, so its final part is completed from the germline J gene. This chain connects TRBV4-2 to TRBJ2-5; D uncertain. CDR3 size: 15 residues. Per the germline V gene, CDR1 is LGHNA and CDR2 is YNFKEQ. CDR3 bases read: TGCGCCAGCAGCCGCCTCAAGGCGGCTCAAGAGACC. Translated, it gives CASSRLKAAQET. The complete CDR3 sequence is CASSRLKAAQETQYF.

To note about this clone: The CDR3 extends 3 residues past the end of the read, so its final part is completed from the germline J gene. At the DNA level, this CDR3 is encoded by other sequences in the same sample as well. J is TRBJ2-7 and V is TRBV5-1; 9 nucleotides agree with TRBD2. This CDR3 has 15 residues. Germline CDR1 and CDR2: SGHRS and YFSETQ. Losses at the gene ends were 1 base for V and 3 bases for J; bases not matched to a gene: 5. Incomplete CDR3 DNA: TGCGCCAGCAGCTTGACTGCGGGAGGGGGCTACGAG. The encoded protein is CASSLTAGGGYE. The whole CDR3 region reads CASSLTAGGGYEQYF.

Note on this clone: Sequencing ends 3 residues short of the CDR3 end; the germline J gene provides the rest. This chain connects TRBV19 to TRBJ1-1, with 7 bases lining up with TRBD1. CDR1 is LNHDA and CDR2 is SQIVND in the germline V gene (reference sequence). The CDR3 has 12 residues. J lost 4 bases, V lost 6 bases, and 2 bases had no gene match. The CDR3 loop reads CASRTGSTEAFF. The sequenced CDR3 bases are TGTGCCAGTAGGACAGGGTCCACTGAA.

Notes on this clone: The sequence runs out 3 residues before the end of the CDR3; the remainder is reconstructed from the germline J gene. J is TRBJ2-5 and V is TRBV5-4; D unclear. This CDR3 has 12 amino acids. The V end was cut by 1 base, the J end by 5 bases, with 6 bases between. Germline lookup yields CDR1 SGHNT and CDR2 YYREEE (reference sequence). The DNA read from the CDR3 is TGTGCCAGCAGCTTGTGGCGGGAGACC. It translates to CASSLWRET. The full CDR3 reads CASSLWRETQYF.

In the case of this clone: Sequencing ends 3 residues short of the CDR3 end; the germline J gene provides the rest. The genes are TRBV7-9 and TRBJ2-7; TRBD1 agrees at 11 bases. Germline-derived CDR1 and CDR2 are SEHNR and FQNEAQ (reference sequence). V dropped 4 bases and J dropped 3; count of bases not matched to a gene: 2. This CDR3 comprises 14 residues. CDR3 sequence: CASSSGTGGYEQYF. The part of the CDR3 DNA that was read is TGTGCCAGCAGCTCCGGGACAGGGGGCTACGAG.

To note about this clone: The read ends 3 residues early relative to the CDR3; the germline J gene fills the gap. The J gene is TRBJ2-7, the V gene TRBV7-9, with D uncertain. The germline V gene has CDR1 SEHNR and CDR2 FQNEAQ (reference sequence). The CDR3 totals 13 residues. V lost 4 bases and J lost 3, with 10 bases in between. The DNA read from the CDR3 is TGTGCCAGCAGCTCCCCTCCTTACTACGAG. Translated, it gives CASSSPPYYE. The CDR3 in its entirety is CASSSPPYYEQYF. Full variable domain (missing parts from reference TRBV7-9 and TRBJ2-7): DTGVSQNPRHKITKRGQNVTFRCDPISEHNRLYWYRQTLGQGPEFLTYFQNEAQLEKSRLLSDRFSAERPKGSFSTLEIQRTEQGDSAMYLCASSSPPYYEQYFGPGTRLTVT.

The sequenced CDR3 bases are TGCGCCAGCAGCTTGGGGTGGACTAGCGGGAGAAATGAG. Its translation is CASSLGWTSGRNE. The whole CDR3 sequence is CASSLGWTSGRNEQFF. This chain links TRBV5-1 with TRBJ2-1, with 13 bases that match TRBD2. Sequencing ends 3 residues short of the CDR3 end; the germline J gene provides the rest. Germline V gives CDR1 SGHRS, CDR2 YFSETQ. V dropped 0 bases and J dropped 7; count of bases not matched to a gene: 4. This CDR3 region has 16 residues.